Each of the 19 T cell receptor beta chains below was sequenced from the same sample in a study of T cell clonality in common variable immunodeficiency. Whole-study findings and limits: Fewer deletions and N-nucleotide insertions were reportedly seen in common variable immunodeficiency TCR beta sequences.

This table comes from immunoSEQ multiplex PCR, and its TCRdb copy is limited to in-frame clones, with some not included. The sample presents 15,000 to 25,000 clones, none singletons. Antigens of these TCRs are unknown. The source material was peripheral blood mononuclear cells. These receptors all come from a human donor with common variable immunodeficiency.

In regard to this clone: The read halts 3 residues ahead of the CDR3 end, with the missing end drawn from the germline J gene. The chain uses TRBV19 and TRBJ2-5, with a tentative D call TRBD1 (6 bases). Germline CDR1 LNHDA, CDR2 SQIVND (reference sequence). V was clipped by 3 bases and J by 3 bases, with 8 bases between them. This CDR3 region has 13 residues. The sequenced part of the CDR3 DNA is TGTGCCAGTAGTATCTGGGACAAAGAGACC. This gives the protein CASSIWDKET. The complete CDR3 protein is CASSIWDKETQYF.

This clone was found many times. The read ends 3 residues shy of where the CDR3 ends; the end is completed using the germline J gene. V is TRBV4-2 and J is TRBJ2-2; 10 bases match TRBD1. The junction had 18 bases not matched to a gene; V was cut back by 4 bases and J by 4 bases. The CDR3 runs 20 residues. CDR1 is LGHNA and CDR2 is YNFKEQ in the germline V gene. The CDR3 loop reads CASSPTQGQGFFIGTGELFF. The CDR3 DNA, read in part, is TGTGCCAGCAGCCCAACACAGGGACAGGGGTTCTTTATTGGCACCGGGGAG.

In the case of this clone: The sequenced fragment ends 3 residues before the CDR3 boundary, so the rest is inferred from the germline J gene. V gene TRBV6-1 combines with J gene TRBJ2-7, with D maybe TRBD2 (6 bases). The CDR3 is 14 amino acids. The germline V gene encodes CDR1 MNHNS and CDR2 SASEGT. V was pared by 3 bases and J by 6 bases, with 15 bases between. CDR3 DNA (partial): TGTGCCAGCAGTGACTACGGGGGAAGGGGCGAG. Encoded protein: CASSDYGGRGE. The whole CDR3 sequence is CASSDYGGRGEQYF.

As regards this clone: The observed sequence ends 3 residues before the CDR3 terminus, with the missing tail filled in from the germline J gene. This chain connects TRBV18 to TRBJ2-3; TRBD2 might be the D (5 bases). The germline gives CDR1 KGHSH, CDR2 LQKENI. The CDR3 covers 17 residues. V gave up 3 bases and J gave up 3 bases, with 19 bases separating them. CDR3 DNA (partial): TGTGCCAGCTCACCCCGTTTAATTCGGGGAGAGACAGATACG. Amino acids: CASSPRLIRGETDT. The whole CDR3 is CASSPRLIRGETDTQYF. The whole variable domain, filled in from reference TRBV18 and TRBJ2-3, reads NAGVMQNPRHLVRRRGQEARLRCSPMKGHSHVYWYRQLPEEGLKFMVYLQKENIIDESGMPKERFSAEFPKEGPSILRIQQVVRGDSAAYFCASSPRLIRGETDTQYFGPGTRLTVL.

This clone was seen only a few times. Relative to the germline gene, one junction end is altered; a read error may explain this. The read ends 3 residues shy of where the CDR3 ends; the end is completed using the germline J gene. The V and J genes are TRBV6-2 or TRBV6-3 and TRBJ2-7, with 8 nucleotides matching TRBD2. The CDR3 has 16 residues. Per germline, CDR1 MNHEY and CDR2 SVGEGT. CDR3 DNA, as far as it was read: TGTGCCAGCAGTGACTCGCCGGGACTAGGAAACTACGAG. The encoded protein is CASSDSPGLGNYE. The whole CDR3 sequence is CASSDSPGLGNYEQYF.

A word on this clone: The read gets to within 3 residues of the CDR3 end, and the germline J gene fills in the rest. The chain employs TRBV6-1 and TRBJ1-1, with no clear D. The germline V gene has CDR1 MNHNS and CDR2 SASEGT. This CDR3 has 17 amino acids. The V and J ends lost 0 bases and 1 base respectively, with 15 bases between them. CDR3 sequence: CASSEAVFVVKNTEAFF. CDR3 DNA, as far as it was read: TGTGCCAGCAGTGAAGCGGTTTTCGTAGTTAAGAACACTGAA.

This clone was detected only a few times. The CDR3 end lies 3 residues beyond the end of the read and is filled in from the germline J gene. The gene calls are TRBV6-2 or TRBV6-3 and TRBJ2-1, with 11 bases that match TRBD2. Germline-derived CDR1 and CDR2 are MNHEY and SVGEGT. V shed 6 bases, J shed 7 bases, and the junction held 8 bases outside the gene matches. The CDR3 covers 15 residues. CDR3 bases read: TGTGCCAGCAGGGTAGCGGGGGGGCTTAATAATGAG. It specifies CASRVAGGLNNE. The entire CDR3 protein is CASRVAGGLNNEQFF.

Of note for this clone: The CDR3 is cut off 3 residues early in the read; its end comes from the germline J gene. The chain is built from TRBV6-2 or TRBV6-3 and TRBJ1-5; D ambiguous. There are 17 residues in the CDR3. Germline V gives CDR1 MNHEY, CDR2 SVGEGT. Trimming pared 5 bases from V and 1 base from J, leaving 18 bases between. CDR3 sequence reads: CASSPRQRLRSNQPQHF. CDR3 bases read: TGTGCCAGCAGTCCCAGACAACGCCTACGGAGCAATCAGCCC.

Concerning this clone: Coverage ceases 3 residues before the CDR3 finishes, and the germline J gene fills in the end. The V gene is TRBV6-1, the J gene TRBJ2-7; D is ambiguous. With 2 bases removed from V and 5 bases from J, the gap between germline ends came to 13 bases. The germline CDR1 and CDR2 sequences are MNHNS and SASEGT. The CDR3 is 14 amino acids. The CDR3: CASSESASWDEQYF. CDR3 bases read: TGTGCCAGCAGTGAATCGGCTAGTTGGGACGAG.

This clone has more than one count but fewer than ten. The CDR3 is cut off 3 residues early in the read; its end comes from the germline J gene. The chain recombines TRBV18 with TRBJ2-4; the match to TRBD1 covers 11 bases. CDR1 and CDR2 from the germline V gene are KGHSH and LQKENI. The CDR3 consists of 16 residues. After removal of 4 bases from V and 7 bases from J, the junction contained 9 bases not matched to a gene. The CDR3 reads CASSRETGTGGNIQYF. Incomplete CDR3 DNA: TGTGCCAGCTCACGAGAAACCGGGACAGGGGGGAACATT. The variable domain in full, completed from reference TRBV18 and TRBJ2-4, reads NAGVMQNPRHLVRRRGQEARLRCSPMKGHSHVYWYRQLPEEGLKFMVYLQKENIIDESGMPKERFSAEFPKEGPSILRIQQVVRGDSAAYFCASSRETGTGGNIQYFGAGTRLSVL.

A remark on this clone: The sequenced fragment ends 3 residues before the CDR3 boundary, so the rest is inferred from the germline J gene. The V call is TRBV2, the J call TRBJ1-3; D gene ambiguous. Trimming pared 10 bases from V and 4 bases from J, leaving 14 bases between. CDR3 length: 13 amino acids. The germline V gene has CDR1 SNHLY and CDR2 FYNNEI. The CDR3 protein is CANLGQSGNTIYF. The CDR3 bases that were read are TGTGCCAACCTTGGGCAATCCGGAAACACC. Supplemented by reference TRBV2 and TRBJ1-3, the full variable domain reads EPEVTQTPSHQVTQMGQEVILRCVPISNHLYFYWYRQILGQKVEFLVSFYNNEISEKSEIFDDQFSVERPDGSNFTLKIRSTKLEDSAMYFCANLGQSGNTIYFGEGSWLTVV.

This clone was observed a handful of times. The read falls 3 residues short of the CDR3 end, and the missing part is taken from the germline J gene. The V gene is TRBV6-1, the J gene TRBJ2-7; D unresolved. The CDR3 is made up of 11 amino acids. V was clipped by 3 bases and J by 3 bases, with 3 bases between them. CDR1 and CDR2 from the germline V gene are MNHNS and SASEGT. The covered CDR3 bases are TGTGCCAGCAGTGACGGCTACGAG. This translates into CASSDGYE. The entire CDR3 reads CASSDGYEQYF.

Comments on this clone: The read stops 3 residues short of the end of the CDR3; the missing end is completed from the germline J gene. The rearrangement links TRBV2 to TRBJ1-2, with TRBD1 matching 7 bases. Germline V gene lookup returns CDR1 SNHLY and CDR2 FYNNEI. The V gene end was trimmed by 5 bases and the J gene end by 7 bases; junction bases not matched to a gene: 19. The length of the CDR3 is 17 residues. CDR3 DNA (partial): TGTGCCAGCAGTCACTCAGGGGGTCAGGCGGTGTTGGGTGGC. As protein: CASSHSGGQAVLGG. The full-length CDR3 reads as CASSHSGGQAVLGGYTF.

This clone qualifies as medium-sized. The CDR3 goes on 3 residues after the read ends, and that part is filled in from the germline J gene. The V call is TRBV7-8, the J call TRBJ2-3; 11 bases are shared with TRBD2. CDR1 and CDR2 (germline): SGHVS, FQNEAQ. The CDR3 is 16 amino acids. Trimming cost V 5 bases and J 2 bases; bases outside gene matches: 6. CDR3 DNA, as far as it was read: TGTGCCAGCAGCCGGAGACTAGCGGGGAACACAGATACG. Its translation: CASSRRLAGNTDT. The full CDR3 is CASSRRLAGNTDTQYF.

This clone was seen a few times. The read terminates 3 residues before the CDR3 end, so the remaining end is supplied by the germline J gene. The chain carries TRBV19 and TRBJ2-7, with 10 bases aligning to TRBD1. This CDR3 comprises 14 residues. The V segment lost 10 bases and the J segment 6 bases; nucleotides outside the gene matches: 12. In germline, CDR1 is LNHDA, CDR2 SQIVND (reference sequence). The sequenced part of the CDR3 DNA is TGTGCCACAGATCCGGGACAGGGGTTCTTCGAG. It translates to CATDPGQGFFE. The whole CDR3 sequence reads CATDPGQGFFEQYF. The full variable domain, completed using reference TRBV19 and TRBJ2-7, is DGGITQSPKYLFRKEGQNVTLSCEQNLNHDAMYWYRQDPGQGLRLIYYSQIVNDFQKGDIAEGYSVSREKKESFPLTVTSAQKNPTAFYLCATDPGQGFFEQYFGPGTRLTVT.

The sequenced CDR3 bases are TGTGCCAGCAGCGGATCTCTCCAGGGGAGGGCCGAG. Encoded protein: CASSGSLQGRAE. The whole CDR3 sequence reads CASSGSLQGRAEQYF. The rearrangement links TRBV7-2 to TRBJ2-7; possibly TRBD2 for D (7 bases). Read sequence stops 3 residues before the CDR3 end, and the germline J gene provides the missing end. Trimming shortened V by 5 bases and J by 6 bases, and 20 bases separated the two germline ends. This CDR3 has 15 amino acids. Germline loops: CDR1 SGHTA, CDR2 FQGNSA. The full variable domain, completed using reference TRBV7-2 and TRBJ2-7, is GAGVSQSPSNKVTEKGKDVELRCDPISGHTALYWYRQSLGQGLEFLIYFQGNSAPDKSGLPSDRFSAERTGGSVSTLTIQRTQQEDSAVYLCASSGSLQGRAEQYFGPGTRLTVT.

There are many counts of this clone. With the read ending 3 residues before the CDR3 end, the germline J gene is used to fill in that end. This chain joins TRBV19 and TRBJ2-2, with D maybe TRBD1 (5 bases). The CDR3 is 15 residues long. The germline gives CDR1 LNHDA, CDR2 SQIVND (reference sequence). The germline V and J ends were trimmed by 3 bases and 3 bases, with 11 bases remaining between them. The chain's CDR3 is CASSISTDYTGELFF. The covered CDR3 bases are TGTGCCAGTAGTATTTCGACAGATTACACCGGGGAG.

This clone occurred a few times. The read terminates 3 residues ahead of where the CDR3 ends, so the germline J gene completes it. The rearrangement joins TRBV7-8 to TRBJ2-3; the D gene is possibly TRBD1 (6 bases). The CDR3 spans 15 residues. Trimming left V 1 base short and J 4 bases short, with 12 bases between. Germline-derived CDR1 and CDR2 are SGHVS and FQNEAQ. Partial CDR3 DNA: TGTGCCAGCAGCTTAGTATCAGGGGAATCAGATACG. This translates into CASSLVSGESDT. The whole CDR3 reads CASSLVSGESDTQYF.

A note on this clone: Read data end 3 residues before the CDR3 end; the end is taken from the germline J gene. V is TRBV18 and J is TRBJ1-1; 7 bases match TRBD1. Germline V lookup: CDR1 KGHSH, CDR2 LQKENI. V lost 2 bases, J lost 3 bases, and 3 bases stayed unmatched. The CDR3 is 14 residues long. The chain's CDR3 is CASSPRQGDTEAFF. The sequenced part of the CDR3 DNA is TGTGCCAGCTCACCAAGGCAGGGGGACACTGAA.